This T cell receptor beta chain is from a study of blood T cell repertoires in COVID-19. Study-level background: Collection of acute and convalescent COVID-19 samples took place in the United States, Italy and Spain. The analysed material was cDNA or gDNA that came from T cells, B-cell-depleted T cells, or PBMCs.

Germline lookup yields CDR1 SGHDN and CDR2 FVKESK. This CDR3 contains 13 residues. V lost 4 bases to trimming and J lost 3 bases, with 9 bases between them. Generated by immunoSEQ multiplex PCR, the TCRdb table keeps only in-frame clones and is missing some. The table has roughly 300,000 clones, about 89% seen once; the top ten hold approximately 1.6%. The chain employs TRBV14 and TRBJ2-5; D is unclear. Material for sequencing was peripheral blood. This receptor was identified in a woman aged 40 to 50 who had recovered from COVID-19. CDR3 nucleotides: TGTGCCAGCAGCCCCTATCCCGAAGAGACCCAGTACTTC. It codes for CASSPYPEETQYF.